The 5 T cell receptor beta chains reported below all come from one sample, sequenced in a study of T cell responses to AZD1222 COVID-19 vaccine. The repertoire was sequenced with immunoSEQ multiplex PCR; TCRdb's copy has only in-frame clones and lacks some. The sample has over 100,000 clones, around 90% seen once. Sample: peripheral blood, taken on day 0 of AZD1222 vaccination. The receptors were gathered from an adult in good health.

This CDR3 reads CASTERGSGGTWAKNIQYF. Here the CDR3 DNA reads TGTGCCAGCACCGAGAGAGGATCGGGGGGCACTTGGGCCAAAAACATTCAGTACTTC. The chain links TRBV6-4 to TRBJ2-4; D might be TRBD2 (7 bases). Germline values: CDR1 MRHNA, CDR2 SNTAGT. This CDR3 contains 19 residues. The V end was cut by 7 bases, the J end by 1 base, with 26 bases between.

This chain uses TRBV20-1 with TRBJ2-5, with TRBD2 matching over 7 bases. The CDR3 spans 17 residues. Germline V gene lookup returns CDR1 DFQATT and CDR2 SNEGSKA (reference sequence). Trimming removed 3 bases from V and 5 bases from J; junction bases left unmatched: 18. CDR3 loop: CSASRRGWGGRWETQYF. The CDR3 bases are TGCAGTGCTAGTAGGAGGGGTTGGGGGGGTCGCTGGGAGACCCAGTACTTC.

The rearrangement uses TRBV6-2 or TRBV6-3 and TRBJ1-6, with a weak D call TRBD1 (6 bases). Trimming removed 1 base at V and 5 bases at J, with 9 bases between. CDR1 MNHEY and CDR2 SVGEGT come from the germline V gene. The CDR3 covers 15 residues. CDR3 in amino acids: CASSYYRANNSPLHF. The CDR3 coding sequence is TGTGCCAGCAGTTACTACAGGGCGAATAATTCACCCCTCCACTTT.

The V and J genes are TRBV27 and TRBJ1-5, with unresolved D. V was pared by 4 bases and J by 2 bases, with 12 bases between. The CDR3 extends over 15 amino acids. CDR1 is MNHEY and CDR2 is SMNVEV in the germline V gene (reference sequence). DNA for the CDR3: TGTGCCAGCAGTTCATCAAGACAAGGCAATCAGCCCCAGCATTTT. The encoded protein is CASSSSRQGNQPQHF.

V gene TRBV5-1 combines with J gene TRBJ2-1, with 7 bases fitting TRBD1. In germline, CDR1 is SGHRS, CDR2 YFSETQ. V lost 2 bases to trimming and J lost 3 bases; unmatched junction nucleotides: 5. The CDR3 extends over 15 amino acids. The CDR3 region is CASSFVQGVYNEQFF. The CDR3 region has the DNA TGCGCCAGCAGCTTTGTGCAGGGGGTCTACAATGAGCAGTTCTTC.